These 12 T cell receptor beta chains were sequenced from one sample in a study of preoperative IRX-2 immunotherapy in early breast cancer. Data came from immunoSEQ multiplex PCR; TCRdb stores just in-frame clones and leaves some out. The sample shows roughly 25,000 clones, 90% to 95% of them seen only once. Treatment in this sample: preoperative locoregional IRX-2 cytokine immunotherapy. Specimen: tumor tissue, collected after IRX-2 immunotherapy. The receptors were sampled from a human donor with breast cancer.

The chain couples TRBV7-2 to TRBJ1-5; D is undetermined. Germline loops: CDR1 SGHTA, CDR2 FQGNSA. V was shortened by 0 bases and J by 5 bases, with 11 bases between the two germline ends. The CDR3 runs 15 residues. CDR3 amino acids: CASSLAGRSDQPQHF. The DNA for the CDR3 is TGTGCCAGCAGCTTAGCTGGGAGGAGCGATCAGCCCCAGCATTTT.

This chain joins TRBV9 and TRBJ2-1; D call uncertain. This CDR3 comprises 12 residues. Trimming removed 3 bases from V and 6 bases from J, with 7 bases in between. Germline loops: CDR1 SGDLS, CDR2 YYNGEE. The CDR3 sequence is CASSGASNEQFF. Here the CDR3 DNA reads TGTGCCAGCAGCGGGGCTAGCAATGAGCAGTTCTTC.

This chain joins TRBV4-1 and TRBJ1-2; D is unresolved. Trimming took 4 bases from V and 2 from J, leaving 11 bases between them. This CDR3 has 14 amino acids. Germline V gene lookup returns CDR1 MGHRA and CDR2 YSYEKL. The CDR3 sequence: CASSPREINYGYTF. CDR3 coding DNA: TGCGCCAGCAGCCCCCGGGAAATCAACTATGGCTACACCTTC.

Only one count was recorded for this clone. CDR3 sequence (DNA): TGTGCCATCAGTCCGGAGATGAACTATGGCTACACCTTC. Its translation: CAISPEMNYGYTF. The gene calls are TRBV10-3 and TRBJ1-2; D not resolved. This CDR3 has 13 residues. Per the germline V gene, CDR1 is ENHRY and CDR2 is SYGVKD. The V and J ends lost 5 bases and 2 bases respectively, with 9 bases between them.

The chain couples TRBV9 to TRBJ2-1; D might be TRBD1 or TRBD2, each matching 7 bases. Trimming removed 3 bases at V and 4 bases at J, with 20 bases between. Germline CDR1 reads SGDLS; CDR2 reads YYNGEE. This CDR3 contains 17 residues. The CDR3 sequence: CASSDGRGAGQYNEQFF. The CDR3, as DNA: TGTGCCAGCAGCGATGGTCGGGGAGCGGGACAGTACAATGAGCAGTTCTTC. Full variable domain (missing parts from reference TRBV9 and TRBJ2-1): DSGVTQTPKHLITATGQRVTLRCSPRSGDLSVYWYQQSLDQGLQFLIQYYNGEERAKGNILERFSAQQFPDLHSELNLSSLELGDSALYFCASSDGRGAGQYNEQFFGPGTRLTVL.

The chain combines TRBV2 with TRBJ2-5, with a possible D match to TRBD2 (6 bases). The CDR3 is made up of 17 amino acids. V lost 4 bases and J lost 5, with 23 bases in between. CDR1 and CDR2 from the germline V gene are SNHLY and FYNNEI. The DNA for the CDR3 is TGTGCCAGCAGTGTCATACTCGGGACGACCGCGGGGGAGACCCAGTACTTC. Protein product: CASSVILGTTAGETQYF.

This sequence joins TRBV4-1 and TRBJ2-5, with 8 bases aligning to TRBD2. The CDR3 totals 16 residues. The ends lost 1 base at V and 4 bases at J; junction bases unmatched: 8. The germline V gene has CDR1 MGHRA and CDR2 YSYEKL. The CDR3 nucleotides read TGCGCCAGCAGCCAAGTTAGCGGGGACCCCCGAGAGACCCAGTACTTC. The encoded protein is CASSQVSGDPRETQYF.

This chain joins TRBV18 and TRBJ1-4, with D unclear. Germline CDR1 is KGHSH and CDR2 is LQKENI. This CDR3 is built from 15 residues. Deletions cut 6 bases from V and 3 bases from J, with 14 bases between. In DNA form, the CDR3 reads TGTGCCAGCTCTTACGGTATTGGGGCTAATGAAAAACTGTTTTTT. Protein sequence: CASSYGIGANEKLFF.

The chain links TRBV28 to TRBJ1-1; D not resolved. The ends were cut back, 4 bases at V and 1 base at J, with 13 bases in the middle. CDR1 is MDHEN, CDR2 SYDVKM, per germline. This CDR3 is built from 15 residues. CDR3 loop: CASSSLGGPNTEAFF. In DNA, the CDR3 is TGTGCCAGCAGTTCCTTGGGCGGCCCGAACACTGAAGCTTTCTTT. The full variable domain, in which reference TRBV28 and TRBJ1-1 provide the parts outside the CDR3, is DVKVTQSSRYLVKRTGEKVFLECVQDMDHENMFWYRQDPGLGLRLIYFSYDVKMKEKGDIPEGYSVSREKKERFSLILESASTNQTSMYLCASSSLGGPNTEAFFGQGTRLTVV.

The V gene is TRBV20-1, the J gene TRBJ2-7; D gene ambiguous. CDR3 length equals 11 residues. Trimming stripped 6 bases from V and 2 bases from J, with 8 bases between. Germline CDR1 is DFQATT and CDR2 is SNEGSKA (reference sequence). The CDR3 is CSAPVTYEQYF. CDR3 DNA sequence: TGCAGTGCACCCGTTACCTACGAGCAGTACTTC.

The chain links TRBV4-2 to TRBJ1-3; maybe TRBD1 (5 bases). Germline V gene data show CDR1 as LGHNA and CDR2 as YNFKEQ. This CDR3 contains 18 residues. V dropped 1 base and J dropped 0 bases, with 16 bases sitting between them. The CDR3 here is CASSQAPPGVNSGNTIYF. In DNA, the CDR3 is TGTGCCAGCAGCCAAGCCCCCCCGGGGGTGAACTCTGGAAACACCATATATTTT.

The V and J genes are TRBV27 and TRBJ2-2, with D perhaps matching TRBD2 (8 bases). The CDR3 spans 20 residues. The ends were cut back, 8 bases at V and 5 bases at J, with 33 bases in the middle. Germline assignment: CDR1 MNHEY and CDR2 SMNVEV (reference sequence). The CDR3 here is CASGAFSGTDKRERTGELFF. CDR3 bases: TGTGCCAGCGGAGCTTTTTCCGGGACAGATAAGCGGGAGAGGACCGGGGAGCTGTTTTTT.